The T cell receptor (beta chain) under discussion was sequenced for a study of T cell responses to AZD1222 COVID-19 vaccine listed by TCRdb under 2021. For context, the study as a whole: AZD1222 recipients whose second dose came at about 4 weeks and those whose second dose came at about 12 weeks were combined into one group, since spike-specific TCR depth and breadth did not differ between the two schedules. TCR sequencing was performed for more than 230 trial participants, of whom approximately 200 were given two doses of AZD1222 and around 25 were given two doses of MenACWY control vaccine. Trial participants were enrolled into age subgroups of 18-55, 56-69 and 70-plus years, which contained about 150, 28 and 57 TCR-sequenced participants, respectively. The research as a whole found: Conclusions about previously exposed vaccinees were limited because only a handful of AZD1222 recipients were SARS-CoV-2 seropositive at baseline. No day 14 peak-response samples were available, so repertoires were characterized only after the peak T cell response. In the small 56-69-year group, the increase in depth fell short of significance, most likely because of low power. Participants were mostly white British and included more females than males, and it was suggested by the authors that clonal diversity may have been underestimated. After two AZD1222 doses, spike-specific TCR breadth and depth were significantly higher than at day 0 and than in MenACWY recipients. The whole spike protein was spanned by vaccine-associated CD4 TCRs, and dominant responses were seen in regions 160-218 and 743-854. Epitopes outside the regions mutated in the B.1.351 and B.1.1.7 variants were reportedly recognized by nearly half of the unique spike-specific TCRs.

The germline V gene yields MGHRA for CDR1 and YSYEKL for CDR2. From V the trimming removes 1 base and from J it removes 3 bases, while the gene matches leave 4 bases of the junction unaccounted for. The CDR3 contains 15 residues, cysteine and phenylalanine counted. Only the CDR3 DNA is retained, 45 bases long and in frame from the first base. The sample's time point label, in plain terms: baseline before first vaccination. The vaccinee samples were drawn from two UK trials, COV001 and COV002, one of which was a single-blind randomized controlled phase 2/3 trial testing AZD1222 (ChAdOx1 nCoV-19) in healthy adults. For TCRbeta chain sequencing, PBMC samples were collected from trial participants at day 0 and at day 28 after the second dose. The CDR3 regions of human TCRbeta chains were analyzed by immunosequencing. Turning to the authors' computational methods: Repertoire TCRs were matched against a reference library of SARS-CoV-2-specific TCRs generated with the MIRA antigen-specificity platform. Breadth was defined as the fraction of unique TCRs that were SARS-CoV-2-associated, and depth was defined as the fraction of total T cells that were SARS-CoV-2-associated. Using the MIRA data, each spike-specific TCR was assigned both to the spike region to which the TCR was reactive and to a CD4 or CD8 class. Log10-transformed breadth and depth values were compared by one-way ANOVA with Sidak's multiple comparisons tests. Not all clones reach the TCRdb copy of this immuneACCESS table, which keeps in-frame sequences only. Checked studies attribute under half of the gap to unresolved V genes and leave the rest unexplained. V, J and clone size are those of that table, while D and trimming were read from the DNA. In this sample the table shows fewer than 120,000 clones, 81% of which occur a single time. The ten biggest clones cover 4% to 5% of the sample.

Note on this clone: Its specific antigen is unknown. Base-call qualities are not available, and no considerably larger clone is one nucleotide away.

The TCR sequence derives from an adult in good health. Sequences were derived from peripheral blood, sampled on day 0 of AZD1222 vaccination. The rearrangement combines TRBV4-1 with TRBJ2-7, with TRBD2 identical over 9 junction bases. CDR3 reads: CASSQVVAGDYEQYF. The sequenced DNA is TGCGCCAGCAGCCAAGTGGTAGCGGGGGACTACGAGCAGTACTTC.